The rows below give T cell receptor beta chains drawn from one sample of a study of shared clonotypes between healthy human individuals. Here immunoSEQ multiplex PCR was the method, and the copy in TCRdb shows in-frame clones only, minus some. The sample includes 1.4 million to 1.5 million clones, more than 95% seen only once; the top ten take roughly 1.2%. Input material: naive CD4+ T cells sorted from blood. The receptors originated from a man aged 25-45 years in good health. CDR3s include the opening cysteine and the closing phenylalanine or tryptophan. D genes are given only for firm matches. Only some rows state a clone size, as once, few, many or a class for expanded clones.

TRBV19	NA	TRBJ2-3	12	NA	CASRRGTDTQYF	TGTGCCAGTAGGCGCGGCACAGATACGCAGTATTTT
TRBV2	NA	TRBJ2-1	13	NA	CVARRGPYNEQFF	TGTGTCGCAAGGAGGGGACCGTACAATGAGCAGTTCTTC
TRBV4-2	NA	TRBJ2-5	14	NA	CASSQDPLASTMDF	TGTGCCAGCAGCCAAGACCCCCTAGCGTCGACGATGGACTTC
TRBV5-1	NA	TRBJ2-3	15	NA	CASSLIGGSTDTQYF	TGCGCCAGCAGCCTGATCGGAGGGAGCACAGATACGCAGTATTTT
TRBV5-4	NA	TRBJ1-1	14	NA	CASSLSKGSGEAFF	TGTGCCAGCAGCTTGTCAAAGGGATCAGGTGAAGCTTTCTTT
TRBV6-1	NA	TRBJ2-1	13	NA	CASISVPGPLQFF	TGTGCCAGCATCAGTGTCCCGGGACCACTCCAGTTCTTC
TRBV9	NA	TRBJ2-2	15	NA	CASSVGLMNTGELFF	TGTGCCAGCAGCGTAGGACTCATGAACACCGGGGAGCTGTTTTTT
TRBV5-6	NA	TRBJ2-6	14	NA	CASSLVRGANVLTF	TGTGCCAGCAGCTTAGTTCGGGGGGCCAACGTCCTGACTTTC
TRBV15	once	TRBJ1-2	15	NA	CATSRVGQPDYGYTF	TGTGCCACCAGCAGAGTAGGACAGCCAGACTATGGCTACACCTTC
TRBV11-2	NA	TRBJ2-5	12	NA	CASRKGGETQYF	TGTGCCAGCAGAAAGGGGGGGGAGACCCAGTACTTC
TRBV6-1	once	TRBJ2-1	14	NA	CASSGGKAYNEQFF	TGTGCCAGCAGTGGGGGGAAGGCCTACAATGAGCAGTTCTTC
TRBV4-3	NA	TRBJ2-1	20	TRBD2	CASSQDKLAGGPHSYNEQFF	TGCGCCAGCAGCCAAGACAAACTAGCGGGAGGACCGCACTCCTACAATGAGCAGTTCTTC
TRBV11-2	NA	TRBJ2-7	16	TRBD1	CASSSTDRGYSDEQYF	TGTGCCAGCAGCTCCACGGACAGGGGCTATTCGGACGAGCAGTACTTC
TRBV18	once	TRBJ2-6	17	TRBD1	CASSRWTGSSGANVLTF	TGTGCCAGCTCACGATGGACAGGGAGCTCTGGGGCCAACGTCCTGACTTTC
TRBV5-1	NA	TRBJ2-5	13	NA	CASSLGLRETQYF	TGCGCCAGCAGCTTAGGATTAAGGGAGACCCAGTACTTC
TRBV4-1	NA	TRBJ2-1	15	TRBD1	CASSQGDRVPNEQFF	TGCGCCAGCAGCCAAGGAGACAGGGTCCCCAATGAGCAGTTCTTC
TRBV18	NA	TRBJ1-5	16	TRBD1	CASSPRDRGLEQPQHF	TGTGCCAGCTCACCCCGGGACAGGGGGCTCGAACAGCCCCAGCATTTT
TRBV6-5	once	TRBJ1-4	13	NA	CASSYYRGEKLFF	TGTGCCAGCAGTTACTATAGGGGTGAAAAACTGTTTTTT
TRBV7-9	NA	TRBJ2-1	13	TRBD1	CASSRDRGNEQFF	TGTGCCAGCAGCCGCGACAGGGGCAATGAGCAGTTCTTC
TRBV15	NA	TRBJ2-1	14	NA	CATSREDYHGEQFF	TGTGCCACCAGCAGAGAGGACTACCACGGCGAGCAGTTCTTC
TRBV28	NA	TRBJ2-7	12	NA	CASSLQGREQYF	TGTGCCAGCAGCCTACAGGGTCGCGAGCAGTACTTC
TRBV14	NA	TRBJ2-7	15	TRBD2	CASSQVGTSGYEQYF	TGTGCCAGCAGCCAAGTTGGGACTAGCGGTTACGAGCAGTACTTC
TRBV6-6	NA	TRBJ2-7	12	NA	CASSQGTYEQYF	TGTGCCAGCAGCCAGGGAACCTACGAGCAGTACTTC
TRBV6-6	NA	TRBJ2-7	12	NA	CASRPGSYEQYF	TGTGCCAGCAGACCAGGGTCCTACGAGCAGTACTTC
TRBV6-5	NA	TRBJ2-3	13	NA	CASSQASTDTQYF	TGTGCCAGCAGCCAAGCTAGCACAGATACGCAGTATTTT
TRBV30	NA	TRBJ2-5	11	NA	CAWTGRETQYF	TGTGCCTGGACAGGGCGAGAGACCCAGTACTTC
TRBV12-5	NA	TRBJ2-1	14	NA	CASGGETSYNEQFF	TGTGCTAGTGGTGGGGAGACTAGCTACAATGAGCAGTTCTTC
TRBV19	NA	TRBJ2-7	15	TRBD1	CASSLNRGQLFEQYF	TGTGCCAGTAGTCTCAACAGGGGGCAATTGTTCGAGCAGTACTTC
TRBV14	NA	TRBJ1-2	14	NA	CASSQDRQVGGYTF	TGTGCCAGCAGCCAAGACAGACAGGTGGGAGGCTACACCTTC
TRBV11-2	NA	TRBJ1-3	16	NA	CASSLGLGNSGNTIYF	TGTGCCAGCAGCTTAGGATTAGGGAACTCTGGAAACACCATATATTTT
TRBV20-1	NA	TRBJ1-1	9	NA	CPRDTEAFF	TGCCCCCGGGACACTGAAGCTTTCTTT
TRBV27	NA	TRBJ2-1	17	TRBD2	CASSILTSGRQGNEQFF	TGTGCCAGCAGTATCCTGACTAGCGGCCGACAGGGCAATGAGCAGTTCTTC
TRBV21-1	NA	TRBJ2-1	17	NA	CASSLGPDRGLSNEQFF	TGTGCCAGCAGCCTAGGGCCGGACAGGGGGCTTTCCAATGAGCAGTTCTTC